This passage covers 25 T cell receptor beta chains from one sample sequenced in a study of T cells in Graves' hyperthyroidism and ophthalmopathy. Amplified TCR beta CDR3 regions derived from RNA transcripts. In the first-round RT-PCR of the TCR CDR3, the HTBI primer set was used. TCRdb ran MiXCR on the multiplex PCR reads and lists one entry per CDR3 protein. The repertoire consists of 500,000 to 600,000 distinct CDR3 sequences, with 46% occurring once and the leading ten covering 15% to 20%. The specimen sequenced was peripheral blood or thyroid tissue (not recorded which). The receptors were sampled from an adult woman with Graves' disease, either hyperthyroidism or ophthalmopathy (not recorded which).

This clonotype was seen ten or more times. V gene TRBV15 combines with J gene TRBJ1-2; 10 bases agree with TRBD1. Trimming took 3 bases from V and 2 from J; bases not matched to a gene: 0. There are 14 residues in the CDR3. The V gene's germline CDR1 is LNHNV and CDR2 YYDKDF (reference sequence). The CDR3 DNA sequence: TGTGCCACCAGCAGGGACAGGGGGAACTATGGCTACACCTTC. This sequence encodes CATSRDRGNYGYTF.

The rearrangement joins TRBV2 to TRBJ1-5; a weak D match, TRBD1 (5 bases). Germline V gene lookup returns CDR1 SNHLY and CDR2 FYNNEI. This CDR3 comprises 15 residues. V gave up 6 bases and J gave up 4 bases, with 16 bases separating them. As DNA, the CDR3 is TGTGCCAGCAGCCCGAGGGACGGACTAAATCAGCCCCAGCATTTT. Its translation: CASSPRDGLNQPQHF.

On this clonotype: One junction end does not reproduce the germline sequence, and a read error may be involved. The chain couples TRBV24-1 to TRBJ1-2; D remains unclear. CDR3 length: 13 amino acids. CDR1 and CDR2 from the germline V gene are KGHDR and SFDVKD. The CDR3 DNA reads TGTGCCACCAGGGCAACTGAGGGAGGTGGCTACGCCTTC. Its protein is CATRATEGGGYAF.

The table lists this clonotype with many counts. The chain joins TRBV9 to TRBJ1-2, with 9 bases lining up with TRBD1. Germline V gives CDR1 SGDLS, CDR2 YYNGEE. Trimming cost V 5 bases and J 7 bases; bases outside gene matches: 3. This CDR3 has 12 amino acids. The CDR3 DNA sequence: TGTGCCAGCAGAACAGGGGGCCTTGGCTACACCTTC. It encodes CASRTGGLGYTF.

The V call is TRBV11-1, the J call TRBJ1-4; TRBD1 matches 8 bases. Unmatched junction bases numbered 26, after V lost 11 bases and J lost 6 bases. From germline, CDR1 is SGHAT and CDR2 FQDESV (reference sequence). The CDR3 runs 19 residues. This chain's CDR3 is CAWRFRQGRTPLPDEKLFF. The CDR3 DNA reads as TGTGCCTGGAGATTCCGACAGGGGAGAACGCCCCTACCTGATGAAAAACTGTTTTTT.

The genes are TRBV5-1 and TRBJ1-1, with D possibly matching TRBD1 (5 bases). The V gene lost 4 bases and the J gene lost 6 bases, with 16 bases spanning the gap. CDR1 and CDR2 from the germline V gene are SGHRS and YFSETQ. This CDR3 is 14 amino acids long. CDR3 in amino acids: CASSAKQGIPEAFF. Here the CDR3 DNA reads TGCGCCAGCAGCGCAAAGCAGGGTATCCCTGAAGCTTTCTTT.

Remarks on this clonotype: As the CDR3 is not closed by the conserved phenylalanine or tryptophan, this likely results from a read error. The DNA is omitted, as the CDR3 cannot be located on it reliably, and the CDR3 follows TCRdb's listing. The chain links TRBV20-1 to TRBJ1-1; TRBD1 is taken as the D call from the table, unchecked against the DNA. The CDR3 spans 8 residues, counting both ends. Per germline, CDR1 DFQATT and CDR2 SNEGSKA (reference sequence). The CDR3 spells CSRGRGFY.

This clonotype came up once. The genes are TRBV19 and TRBJ2-7; no firm D call. Trimming shortened V by 5 bases and J by 0 bases, and 20 bases separated the two germline ends. CDR1 and CDR2 (germline): LNHDA, SQIVND (reference sequence). CDR3 size: 17 residues. The CDR3 sequence is CASSPIRKSNPSYEQYF. CDR3 in DNA: TGTGCCAGTAGTCCCATTCGGAAATCCAACCCCTCCTACGAGCAGTACTTC.

The gene calls are TRBV7-2 and TRBJ2-5, with D maybe TRBD2 (6 bases). This CDR3 contains 11 residues. CDR1 and CDR2 from the germline V gene are SGHTA and FQGNSA. The chain's CDR3 is CAGGGSETQYF. In DNA, the CDR3 is TGTGCGGGTGGGGGGTCGGAGACCCAGTACTTC.

This clonotype has a handful of counts. This rearrangement joins TRBV29-1 to TRBJ1-1; tentative D call: TRBD1 (5 bases). Germline CDR1 is SQVTM and CDR2 is ANQGSEA. The CDR3 spans 15 residues. The V gene lost 3 bases and the J gene lost 4 bases, with 18 bases spanning the gap. CDR3 residues: CSVEGGEGGSTEAFF. The CDR3 DNA sequence: TGCAGCGTTGAGGGGGGAGAGGGAGGATCCACTGAAGCTTTCTTT.

The table lists this clonotype with many counts. A read error may account for a junction end that differs from germline. The V and J genes are TRBV5-7 and TRBJ1-6; D remains unclear. TRBV5-7 is known as an ORF, though its function is uncertain. The CDR3 spans 12 residues. The CDR3 region is CASSSRRACLRF. The CDR3 nucleotides read TGTGCCAGCAGCTCACGGAGGGCCTGTTTGCGCTTT.

The chain links TRBV25-1 to TRBJ2-7; 7 bases map to TRBD2. In germline, CDR1 is MGHDK, CDR2 SYGVNS. This CDR3 comprises 13 residues. V was pared by 10 bases and J by 1 base, with 7 bases of the junction left unmatched. The CDR3 protein is CAMRPSGSYEQYF. CDR3 nucleotides: TGTGCCATGAGGCCTAGCGGATCCTACGAGCAGTACTTC.

The chain joins TRBV11-2 to TRBJ2-6; D is unresolved. Trimming took 1 base from V and 4 from J, leaving 8 bases between them. The germline V gene encodes CDR1 SGHAT and CDR2 FQNNGV. This CDR3 is built from 15 residues. The CDR3 sequence: CASSLVRPGANVLTF. CDR3 nucleotide sequence: TGTGCCAGCAGCTTAGTGCGCCCCGGGGCCAACGTCCTGACTTTC.

This clonotype was seen ten or more times. The genes are TRBV12-3 or TRBV12-4 and TRBJ1-3; D not resolved. The CDR3 loop spans 12 amino acids. V was cut by 5 bases and J by 3 bases, with 5 bases left in between. The CDR3 region has the DNA TGTGCCAGCAGTAACCATGGAAACACCATATATTTT. Encoded protein: CASSNHGNTIYF.

The J gene is TRBJ2-7, the V gene TRBV10-2, with 14 bases lining up with TRBD2. Trimming cost V 6 bases and J 2 bases; bases outside gene matches: 3. Germline CDR1 and CDR2: WSHSY and SAAADI. CDR3 size: 15 residues. CDR3 bases: TGCGCCAGCAGGGGGACTAGCGGGAGTACCTACGAGCAGTACTTC. It translates to CASRGTSGSTYEQYF.

This chain links TRBV4-2 with TRBJ1-1; D is possibly TRBD1 (6 bases). The length of the CDR3 is 15 residues. The germline V and J ends were trimmed by 4 bases and 0 bases, with 12 bases remaining between them. Per germline, CDR1 LGHNA and CDR2 YNFKEQ. The CDR3 region is CASSLLGQMNTEAFF. DNA for the CDR3: TGTGCCAGCAGCCTCCTGGGACAAATGAACACTGAAGCTTTCTTT.

This clonotype was detected ten times or more. The CDR3 is CSARDLTGTSEQYF. CDR3 nucleotides: TGCAGTGCTAGAGATTTGACAGGGACTAGCGAGCAGTACTTC. The chain employs TRBV20-1 and TRBJ2-7; D is possibly TRBD2 (8 bases). Between the trimmed V and J ends, which lost 0 bases and 6 bases, there was a span of 15 bases. This CDR3 contains 14 residues. The germline V gene has CDR1 DFQATT and CDR2 SNEGSKA (reference sequence).

The chain carries TRBV2 and TRBJ2-7, with a tentative D call TRBD2 (6 bases). CDR3 length: 15 residues. V was trimmed by 5 bases and J by 7 bases, leaving 21 bases between them. Germline V lookup: CDR1 SNHLY, CDR2 FYNNEI. The DNA for the CDR3 is TGTGCCAGCAGTCCTCAAGAGACTAGAGAAGGGGAGCAGTACTTC. Encoded protein: CASSPQETREGEQYF.

The chain carries TRBV19 and TRBJ1-2; the D gene is possibly TRBD1 (6 bases). The CDR3 totals 13 residues. The germline V gene encodes CDR1 LNHDA and CDR2 SQIVND (reference sequence). V lost 10 bases, J lost 4 bases, and 16 bases lay in between. The CDR3 nucleotides are TGTGCCACTTTTGACTACAGGGCCTATGGCTACACCTTC. It translates to CATFDYRAYGYTF.

Regarding this clonotype: The junction and the germline gene differ at one end; a read error may be behind it. The CDR3 region has the DNA TGTGCCAGCAGTTTTGCACCGCACACTGGAGCTTTCTTT. Translation: CASSFAPHTGAFF. The chain carries TRBV12-3 or TRBV12-4 and TRBJ1-1; D ambiguous. The CDR3 has 13 amino acids.

Many counts were recorded for this clonotype. This chain uses TRBV27 with TRBJ2-7; 7 nucleotides line up with TRBD1. The CDR3 length is 15 residues. Germline CDR1 MNHEY, CDR2 SMNVEV (reference sequence). V gave up 4 bases and J gave up 4 bases; unmatched junction bases: 10. The CDR3 region is CASSSAQGEGYEQYF. As DNA, the CDR3 is TGTGCCAGCAGTTCGGCCCAGGGGGAAGGTTACGAGCAGTACTTC.

This clonotype was detected ten times or more. The J gene is TRBJ1-4, the V gene TRBV20-1; TRBD1 aligns across 8 bases. The germline gives CDR1 DFQATT, CDR2 SNEGSKA (reference sequence). V gave up 1 base and J gave up 8 bases; unmatched junction bases: 6. This CDR3 has 14 amino acids. The CDR3: CSARAHRGNEKLFF. In DNA, the CDR3 is TGCAGTGCTAGAGCTCACAGGGGGAACGAAAAACTGTTTTTT.

There are many counts of this clonotype. This chain uses TRBV11-2 with TRBJ2-7; 8 nucleotides agree with TRBD2. V was clipped by 1 base and J by 6 bases; unmatched bases: 5. This CDR3 is built from 14 residues. Germline CDR1 SGHAT, CDR2 FQNNGV. As DNA, the CDR3 is TGTGCCAGCAGCTTAGGGCTAGCGGGTGGCGAGCAGTACTTC. Protein sequence: CASSLGLAGGEQYF. Full variable domain (outside the CDR3, taken from reference TRBV11-2 and TRBJ2-7): EAGVAQSPRYKIIEKRQSVAFWCNPISGHATLYWYQQILGQGPKLLIQFQNNGVVDDSQLPKDRFSAERLKGVDSTLKIQPAKLEDSAVYLCASSLGLAGGEQYFGPGTRLTVT.

This chain joins TRBV9 and TRBJ1-5; D is uncertain. Trimming stripped 4 bases from V and 7 bases from J, with 9 bases between. Germline CDR1 and CDR2: SGDLS and YYNGEE. There are 12 residues in the CDR3. The CDR3 protein is CASSNAGQPQHF. The DNA for the CDR3 is TGTGCCAGCAGCAACGCCGGGCAGCCCCAGCATTTT.

The table lists this clonotype with many counts. This chain connects TRBV15 to TRBJ2-7; D ambiguous. The CDR3 consists of 15 residues. The V and J ends lost 3 bases and 0 bases respectively, with 12 bases between them. The germline gives CDR1 LNHNV, CDR2 YYDKDF (reference sequence). CDR3: CATSRPEKGSYEQYF. CDR3 DNA sequence: TGTGCCACCAGCAGGCCGGAAAAGGGCTCCTACGAGCAGTACTTC.